This TCR beta chain was recorded in a study of cytomegalovirus exposure and HLA in healthy donors. Notes on the study in general: Most CMV-associated TCR beta chains appeared HLA-restricted in a later analysis. Investigators reported about 160 TCR beta chains as tied to cytomegalovirus.

PCR was performed using 60 Vbeta and 13 Jbeta primers. Assay: immunoSEQ multiplex PCR; the TCRdb copy retains only in-frame clones and omits some. The table records approximately 99,000 clones, roughly 83% of them present only once. A remark on this clone: The antigen is not known.

Per the germline V gene, CDR1 is SGHTA and CDR2 is FQGNSA. Trimming removed 2 bases at V and 7 bases at J, with 17 bases between. The length of the CDR3 is 15 residues. This chain uses TRBV7-2 with TRBJ1-2; D unresolved. The TCR sequence derives from a male donor in good health and CMV-seropositive. Material for sequencing was PBMCs. The CDR3 region is CASSLRAPGASGYTF. The CDR3 bases are TGTGCCAGCAGCTTACGGGCCCCGGGAGCGAGTGGCTACACCTTC.